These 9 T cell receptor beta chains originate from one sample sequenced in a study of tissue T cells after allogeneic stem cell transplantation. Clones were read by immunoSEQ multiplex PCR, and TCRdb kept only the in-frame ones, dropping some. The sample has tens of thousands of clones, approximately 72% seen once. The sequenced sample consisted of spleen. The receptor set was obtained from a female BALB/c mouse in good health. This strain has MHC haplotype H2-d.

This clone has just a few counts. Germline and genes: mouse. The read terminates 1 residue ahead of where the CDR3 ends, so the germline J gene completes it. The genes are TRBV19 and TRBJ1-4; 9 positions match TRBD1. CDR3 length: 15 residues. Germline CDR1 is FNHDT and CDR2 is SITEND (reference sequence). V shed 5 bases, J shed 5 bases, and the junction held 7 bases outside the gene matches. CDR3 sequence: CASSRGTGRNERLFF. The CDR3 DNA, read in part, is TGTGCCAGCAGCCGAGGGACAGGGAGGAACGAAAGATTATTT.

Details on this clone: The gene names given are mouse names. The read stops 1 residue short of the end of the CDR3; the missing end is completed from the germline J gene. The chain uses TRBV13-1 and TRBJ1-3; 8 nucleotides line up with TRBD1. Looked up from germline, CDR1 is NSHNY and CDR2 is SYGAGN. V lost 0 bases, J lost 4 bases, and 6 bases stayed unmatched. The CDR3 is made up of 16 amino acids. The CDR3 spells CASSDVQGAGGNTLYF. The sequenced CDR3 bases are TGTGCCAGCAGTGATGTTCAGGGGGCGGGGGGAAATACGCTCTAT.

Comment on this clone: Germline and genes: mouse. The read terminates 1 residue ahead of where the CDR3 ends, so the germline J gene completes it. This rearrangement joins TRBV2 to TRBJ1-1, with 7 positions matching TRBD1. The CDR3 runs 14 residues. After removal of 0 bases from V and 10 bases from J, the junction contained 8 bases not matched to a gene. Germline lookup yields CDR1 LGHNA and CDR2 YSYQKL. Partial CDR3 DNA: TGTGCCAGCAGCCAAGACAGGGGGGGGTTTGGAGTCTTC. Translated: CASSQDRGGFGVF. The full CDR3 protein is CASSQDRGGFGVFF.

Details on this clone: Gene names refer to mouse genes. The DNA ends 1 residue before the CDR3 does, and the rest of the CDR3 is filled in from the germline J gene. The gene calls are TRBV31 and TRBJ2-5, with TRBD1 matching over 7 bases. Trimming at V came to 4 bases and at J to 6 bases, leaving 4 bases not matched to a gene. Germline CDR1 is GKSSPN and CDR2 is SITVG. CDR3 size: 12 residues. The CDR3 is CAWTHRGDTQYF. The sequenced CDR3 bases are TGTGCCTGGACCCACAGGGGCGACACCCAGTAC.

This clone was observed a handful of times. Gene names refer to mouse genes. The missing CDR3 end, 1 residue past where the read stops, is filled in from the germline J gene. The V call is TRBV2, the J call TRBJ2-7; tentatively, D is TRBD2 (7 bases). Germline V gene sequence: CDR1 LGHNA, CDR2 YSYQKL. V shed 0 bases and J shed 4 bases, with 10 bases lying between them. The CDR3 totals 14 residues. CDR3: CASSQDLGAYEQYF. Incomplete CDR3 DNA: TGTGCCAGCAGCCAAGATCTGGGGGCATATGAACAGTAC.

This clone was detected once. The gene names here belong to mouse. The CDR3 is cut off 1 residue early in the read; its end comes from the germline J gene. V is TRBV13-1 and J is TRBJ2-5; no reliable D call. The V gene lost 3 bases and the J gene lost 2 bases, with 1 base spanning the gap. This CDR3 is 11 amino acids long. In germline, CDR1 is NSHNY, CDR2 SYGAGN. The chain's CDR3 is CASSVQDTQYF. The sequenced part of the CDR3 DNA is TGTGCCAGCAGTGTCCAAGACACCCAGTAC.

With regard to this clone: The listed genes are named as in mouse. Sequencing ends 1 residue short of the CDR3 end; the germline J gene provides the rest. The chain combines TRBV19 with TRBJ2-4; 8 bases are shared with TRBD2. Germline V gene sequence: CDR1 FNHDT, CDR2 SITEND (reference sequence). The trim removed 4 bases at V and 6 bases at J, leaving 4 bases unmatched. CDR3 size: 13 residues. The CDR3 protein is CASSAGGRNTLYF. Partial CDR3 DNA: TGTGCCAGCAGTGCTGGGGGGCGGAACACCTTGTAC.

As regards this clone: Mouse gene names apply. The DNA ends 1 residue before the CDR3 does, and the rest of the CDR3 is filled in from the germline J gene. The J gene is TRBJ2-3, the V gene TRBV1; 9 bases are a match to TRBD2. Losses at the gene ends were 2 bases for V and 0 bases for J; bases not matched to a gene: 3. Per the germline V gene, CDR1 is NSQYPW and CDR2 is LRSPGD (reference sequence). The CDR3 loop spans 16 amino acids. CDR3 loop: CTCSAKTGGSAETLYF. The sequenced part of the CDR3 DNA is TGCACCTGCAGTGCAAAGACTGGGGGTAGTGCAGAAACGCTGTAT.

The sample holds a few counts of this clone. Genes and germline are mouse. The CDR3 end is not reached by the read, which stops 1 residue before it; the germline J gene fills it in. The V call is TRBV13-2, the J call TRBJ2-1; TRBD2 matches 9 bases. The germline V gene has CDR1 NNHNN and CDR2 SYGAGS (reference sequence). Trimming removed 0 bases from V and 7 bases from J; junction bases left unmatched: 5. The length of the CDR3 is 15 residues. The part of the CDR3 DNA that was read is TGTGCCAGCGGTGATGCTCCTGGGGGGGAGGCTGAGCAGTTC. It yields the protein CASGDAPGGEAEQF. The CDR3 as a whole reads CASGDAPGGEAEQFF.